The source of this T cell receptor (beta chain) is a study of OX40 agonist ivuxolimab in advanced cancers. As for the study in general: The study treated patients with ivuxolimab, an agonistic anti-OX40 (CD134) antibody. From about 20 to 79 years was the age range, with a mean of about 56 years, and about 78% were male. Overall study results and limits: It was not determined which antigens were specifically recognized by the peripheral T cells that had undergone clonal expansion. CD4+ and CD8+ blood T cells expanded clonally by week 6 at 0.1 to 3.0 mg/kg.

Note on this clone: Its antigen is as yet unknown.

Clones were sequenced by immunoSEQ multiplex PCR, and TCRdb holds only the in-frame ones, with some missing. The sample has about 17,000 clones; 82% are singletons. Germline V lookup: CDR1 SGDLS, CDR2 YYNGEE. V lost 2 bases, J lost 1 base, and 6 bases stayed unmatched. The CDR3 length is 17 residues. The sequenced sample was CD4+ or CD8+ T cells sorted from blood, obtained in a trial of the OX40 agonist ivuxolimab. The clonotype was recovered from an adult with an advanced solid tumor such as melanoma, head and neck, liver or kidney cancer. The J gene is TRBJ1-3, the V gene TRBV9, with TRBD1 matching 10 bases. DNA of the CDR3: TGTGCCAGCAGCGTGACAGGGGGCGACGTATCTGGAAACACCATATATTTT. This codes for CASSVTGGDVSGNTIYF.